The 30 T cell receptor beta chains below all came from one sample that was sequenced in a study of shared T cell receptors in the human thymus (dated by TCRdb to the early 2020s). Libraries were made using the immunoSEQ multiplex PCR assay. This immuneACCESS table, as held by TCRdb, lists in-frame sequences with V and J called but not all clones. Of the missing ones, under half trace to an unresolved V gene in checked studies; the others have no known cause. This sample holds 600,000 or so clones; about 90% were observed only once. The ten largest clones take up 0.0094% of the sample. Another study also made use of these data, one on human thymus T cells.

Sequencing input: thymocytes. These receptors were obtained from a boy younger than two with a congenital heart defect. Donor details come from another sample of the same person, matched by shared clones.

This clone was counted a single time. The V gene is TRBV19, the J gene TRBJ1-6; 9 bases are shared with TRBD1. The CDR3 loop spans 18 amino acids. J gave up 0 bases and V 6 bases, and 9 bases lay outside the gene matches. The V gene's germline CDR1 is LNHDA and CDR2 SQIVND (reference sequence). CDR3 bases: TGTGCCAGTAGCCGGGACAGGGCTAGGAGCTCCTATAATTCACCCCTCCACTTT. Translated, it gives CASSRDRARSSYNSPLHF.

CDR3 protein: CASSFPGCGDLGYTF. For the CDR3, the DNA is TGTGCCAGCAGTTTCCCTGGGTGCGGAGACCTTGGCTACACCTTC. V usage is TRBV27 and J usage is TRBJ1-2, with D hard to call. This CDR3 is built from 15 residues. Trimming removed 3 bases from V and 7 bases from J, with 18 bases in between. CDR1 is MNHEY and CDR2 is SMNVEV in the germline V gene (reference sequence).

The J gene is TRBJ2-2, the V gene TRBV19, with D perhaps matching TRBD2 (6 bases). Germline V gene sequence: CDR1 LNHDA, CDR2 SQIVND (reference sequence). V lost 4 bases, J lost 4 bases, and 16 bases lay in between. This CDR3 has 16 residues. The CDR3 here is CASSSIGAGFTGELFF. CDR3 in DNA: TGTGCCAGTAGTAGCATTGGGGCGGGATTCACCGGGGAGCTGTTTTTT.

The chain links TRBV4-3 to TRBJ2-1; TRBD1 matches 7 bases. CDR1 and CDR2 (germline): LGHNA, YSLEER. The CDR3 runs 17 residues. Trimming took 0 bases from V and 7 from J; bases not matched to a gene: 12. CDR3 in amino acids: CASSQDVGLRGQNEQFF. The CDR3 DNA is TGCGCCAGCAGCCAAGATGTTGGACTGAGGGGGCAAAATGAGCAGTTCTTC.

This clone was recorded only once. The chain joins TRBV19 to TRBJ2-7; 9 bases fit TRBD1. V trimming: 5 bases; J trimming: 5 bases; junction bases outside the gene matches: 7. CDR1 LNHDA and CDR2 SQIVND come from the germline V gene (reference sequence). The CDR3 length is 14 residues. This CDR3 is CASSPRTGEDEQYF. Written as DNA, the CDR3 is TGTGCCAGTAGTCCGAGGACAGGGGAAGACGAGCAGTACTTC. Full variable domain (outside the CDR3, taken from reference TRBV19 and TRBJ2-7): DGGITQSPKYLFRKEGQNVTLSCEQNLNHDAMYWYRQDPGQGLRLIYYSQIVNDFQKGDIAEGYSVSREKKESFPLTVTSAQKNPTAFYLCASSPRTGEDEQYFGPGTRLTVT.

This clone was detected only a few times. The chain couples TRBV7-9 to TRBJ1-2; D uncertain. The V gene lost 4 bases and the J gene lost 4 bases, with 7 bases spanning the gap. The CDR3 totals 12 residues. Germline CDR1 is SEHNR and CDR2 is FQNEAQ (reference sequence). The chain's CDR3 is CASSYSFYGYTF. CDR3 nucleotides: TGTGCCAGCAGCTACAGTTTCTATGGCTACACCTTC.

V and J are TRBV7-2 and TRBJ1-1; 9 bases align to TRBD1. Unmatched junction bases numbered 1, after V lost 4 bases and J lost 4 bases. The CDR3 extends over 13 amino acids. Germline V gene sequence: CDR1 SGHTA, CDR2 FQGNSA. Written as DNA, the CDR3 is TGTGCCAGCAGCTCGGACAGGGGCACTGAAGCTTTCTTT. It specifies CASSSDRGTEAFF.

V gene TRBV5-1 combines with J gene TRBJ2-7, with D possibly TRBD2 on 6 matching bases. CDR3 length: 14 amino acids. From germline, CDR1 is SGHRS and CDR2 YFSETQ. The V and J ends lost 10 bases and 0 bases respectively, with 17 bases between them. The CDR3 nucleotides read TGCGCCGGGCCTTCGCGGGGTGCCTCCTACGAGCAGTACTTC. It specifies CAGPSRGASYEQYF.

This chain connects TRBV28 to TRBJ2-7, with 7 positions matching TRBD2. V dropped 3 bases and J dropped 3; count of bases not matched to a gene: 17. Germline V lookup: CDR1 MDHEN, CDR2 SYDVKM. The CDR3 totals 18 residues. The CDR3: CASSFLPRIRTRDYEQYF. As DNA, the CDR3 is TGTGCCAGCAGTTTCCTCCCCAGGATAAGGACTAGGGACTACGAGCAGTACTTC.

The V call is TRBV7-2, the J call TRBJ1-1; 9 bases are shared with TRBD1. This CDR3 has 14 amino acids. CDR1 and CDR2 from the germline V gene are SGHTA and FQGNSA. V trimming: 5 bases; J trimming: 6 bases; junction bases outside the gene matches: 7. The CDR3 here is CASSPWTGAAEAFF. CDR3 in DNA: TGTGCCAGCAGCCCGTGGACAGGGGCGGCTGAAGCTTTCTTT.

V is TRBV5-6 and J is TRBJ2-7; TRBD2 matches 9 bases. Germline CDR1 SGHDT, CDR2 YYEEEE. The CDR3 runs 16 residues. The V segment lost 2 bases and the J segment 0 bases; nucleotides outside the gene matches: 6. The CDR3 reads CASSFFSSGNSYEQYF. CDR3 sequence (DNA): TGTGCCAGCAGCTTTTTTTCTAGCGGGAACTCCTACGAGCAGTACTTC.

The V call is TRBV11-3, the J call TRBJ2-2; tentatively, D is TRBD1 (6 bases). From germline, CDR1 is SGHNT and CDR2 YENEEA. V was trimmed by 4 bases and J by 4 bases, leaving 10 bases between them. CDR3 length equals 14 residues. This chain's CDR3 is CASSSTGITGELFF. CDR3 nucleotides: TGTGCCAGCAGCTCCACAGGGATCACCGGGGAGCTGTTTTTT.

The J gene is TRBJ2-3, the V gene TRBV6-6; D unresolved. With 2 bases removed from V and 4 bases from J, the gap between germline ends came to 16 bases. Germline V lookup: CDR1 MNHNY, CDR2 SVGAGI (reference sequence). The CDR3 is 16 amino acids. CDR3 bases: TGTGCCAGCAGTTACCGTATTTCAGGTCAGGCAGATACGCAGTATTTT. It specifies CASSYRISGQADTQYF.

The chain combines TRBV5-1 with TRBJ1-4; tentative D call: TRBD1 (6 bases). The CDR3 consists of 13 residues. Germline CDR1 reads SGHRS; CDR2 reads YFSETQ. The V end lost 5 bases, the J end lost 8 bases, and 13 bases lay between the germline ends. In DNA, the CDR3 is TGCGCCAGCAGGTCGGCAGGGGAGGAAAAACTGTTTTTT. It specifies CASRSAGEEKLFF.

The chain has TRBV27 and TRBJ1-1; weak D call: TRBD1 (5 bases). CDR1 MNHEY and CDR2 SMNVEV come from the germline V gene (reference sequence). The CDR3 spans 14 residues. Trimming took 7 bases from V and 4 from J, leaving 16 bases between them. Here the CDR3 DNA reads TGTGCCAGCAATAGAGGGGCGGGGGGCACTGAAGCTTTCTTT. This encodes CASNRGAGGTEAFF.

The chain couples TRBV5-8 to TRBJ2-1; TRBD2 is a possible D gene (6 bases). This CDR3 is 16 amino acids long. The germline V gene has CDR1 SGHTS and CDR2 YDEGEE. V lost 1 base, J lost 5 bases, and 16 bases lay in between. The CDR3 loop is CASSLTERDSDNEQFF. The CDR3 DNA reads TGTGCCAGCAGCTTGACGGAACGGGACTCAGACAATGAGCAGTTCTTC.

This chain connects TRBV4-2 to TRBJ2-2, with TRBD2 as a possible D gene (6 bases). V was cut by 4 bases and J by 5 bases, with 11 bases left in between. Germline V gene data show CDR1 as LGHNA and CDR2 as YNFKEQ. The CDR3 length is 14 residues. Written as DNA, the CDR3 is TGTGCCAGCAGCCTCGGGACTGGGACCGGGGAGCTGTTTTTT. This translates into CASSLGTGTGELFF.

The J gene is TRBJ1-2, the V gene TRBV28, with D tentatively TRBD1 (5 bases). Trimming took off 7 bases at V and 3 bases at J, with 12 bases between the two ends. The CDR3 covers 13 residues. The V gene's germline CDR1 is MDHEN and CDR2 SYDVKM. Here the CDR3 reads CASTPGGDYGYTF. The CDR3 DNA reads TGTGCCAGCACCCCCGGGGGGGACTATGGCTACACCTTC.

The rearrangement links TRBV23-1 to TRBJ1-5; D call uncertain. TRBV23-1 is recorded as an ORF, its role being uncertain. V shed 3 bases and J shed 3 bases, with 15 bases lying between them. The length of the CDR3 is 16 residues. This chain's CDR3 is CASSHFGGRPNQPQHF. In nucleotides, the CDR3 is TGCGCCAGCAGTCACTTTGGAGGAAGACCCAATCAGCCCCAGCATTTT.

There are a few counts of this clone. The chain combines TRBV29-1 with TRBJ1-3, with 9 bases aligning to TRBD1. V trimming: 6 bases; J trimming: 4 bases; junction bases outside the gene matches: 10. Germline V CDR1 and CDR2: SQVTM, ANQGSEA. This CDR3 has 15 amino acids. In nucleotides, the CDR3 is TGCAGCGTCGAATACTACGGGACAGGGGGAAACACCATATATTTT. This gives the protein CSVEYYGTGGNTIYF.

The rearrangement uses TRBV7-3 and TRBJ2-4; TRBD2 agrees at 7 bases. The V and J ends lost 1 base and 11 bases, in that order; junction bases with no gene match: 14. CDR1 is SGHTA and CDR2 is FQGTGA in the germline V gene. This CDR3 is 16 amino acids long. CDR3 bases: TGTGCCAGCAGCTTAAGAGGAGGTGGACGGGGGGAGGTTCAGTACTTC. Residues: CASSLRGGGRGEVQYF.

The CDR3 loop reads CASSLPVPGQGDTGELFF. CDR3 sequence (DNA): TGCGCCAGCAGCCTACCAGTCCCGGGACAGGGAGACACCGGGGAGCTGTTTTTT. The rearrangement uses TRBV5-1 and TRBJ2-2; 9 nucleotides line up with TRBD1. The germline V gene has CDR1 SGHRS and CDR2 YFSETQ. The V and J ends lost 4 bases and 3 bases, in that order; junction bases with no gene match: 13. This CDR3 is built from 18 residues.

This chain links TRBV14 with TRBJ2-5; weak D call: TRBD1 (5 bases). Germline V gene lookup returns CDR1 SGHDN and CDR2 FVKESK. The CDR3 totals 16 residues. V was cut by 1 base and J by 4 bases, with 16 bases left in between. The CDR3 here is CASSQGQLDGVETQYF. The CDR3 region has the DNA TGTGCCAGCAGCCAAGGACAGCTTGATGGGGTAGAGACCCAGTACTTC.

The chain recombines TRBV4-3 with TRBJ2-5, with D perhaps TRBD2 (8 bases). The CDR3 contains 17 residues. Germline CDR1 and CDR2: LGHNA and YSLEER. With 4 bases removed from V and 3 bases from J, the gap between germline ends came to 21 bases. The CDR3, as DNA: TGCGCCAGCAGCCTAACTAGCGGAACCGGGACAGAAGAGACCCAGTACTTC. Translation: CASSLTSGTGTEETQYF.

The chain is built from TRBV6-5 and TRBJ1-4; D perhaps matches TRBD1 (6 bases). The V gene's germline CDR1 is MNHEY and CDR2 SVGAGI. The V gene lost 3 bases and the J gene lost 7 bases, with 9 bases spanning the gap. This CDR3 comprises 13 residues. In nucleotides, the CDR3 is TGTGCCAGCAGTTATACAGGGTCTGAAAAACTGTTTTTT. This sequence encodes CASSYTGSEKLFF.

V gene TRBV7-6 combines with J gene TRBJ2-7; 11 nucleotides line up with TRBD2. V dropped 5 bases and J dropped 6; count of bases not matched to a gene: 9. The CDR3 spans 15 residues. Germline V gene sequence: CDR1 SGHVS, CDR2 FNYEAQ. The CDR3 here is CASSTLSGGAVEQYF. CDR3 sequence (DNA): TGTGCCAGCAGCACCCTTAGCGGGGGGGCGGTCGAGCAGTACTTC.

The CDR3 loop reads CASRGTGVYEQYF. The CDR3 DNA is TGTGCCAGTCGAGGGACAGGGGTTTACGAGCAGTACTTC. The chain employs TRBV28 and TRBJ2-7, with TRBD1 identical over 10 bases. The germline V gene encodes CDR1 MDHEN and CDR2 SYDVKM. The CDR3 extends over 13 amino acids. With V trimmed by 9 bases and J by 4 bases, 6 bases remained unmatched.

J is TRBJ1-5 and V is TRBV15; possible D gene TRBD1, 6 bases. Germline CDR1 is LNHNV and CDR2 is YYDKDF (reference sequence). V lost 2 bases and J lost 3, with 11 bases in between. There are 15 residues in the CDR3. This CDR3 reads CATSRRRDTNQPQHF. CDR3 bases: TGTGCCACCAGCAGACGCCGGGACACCAATCAGCCCCAGCATTTT. Drawing the rest from reference TRBV15 and TRBJ1-5, the complete variable domain is DAMVIQNPRYQVTQFGKPVTLSCSQTLNHNVMYWYQQKSSQAPKLLFHYYDKDFNNEADTPDNFQSRRPNTSFCFLDIRSPGLGDTAMYLCATSRRRDTNQPQHFGDGTRLSIL.

The chain carries TRBV6-5 and TRBJ2-3, with a tentative D call TRBD2 (5 bases). Per germline, CDR1 MNHEY and CDR2 SVGAGI. The V end lost 6 bases, the J end lost 4 bases, and 17 bases lay between the germline ends. The CDR3 consists of 15 residues. CDR3 nucleotides: TGTGCCAGCAGCCCCGGGGTCACGGAGTCAGATACGCAGTATTTT. Its protein product is CASSPGVTESDTQYF.

The chain employs TRBV2 and TRBJ1-5; TRBD1 is a possible D gene (6 bases). The CDR3 sequence is 16 residues long. Per germline, CDR1 SNHLY and CDR2 FYNNEI. Trimming stripped 6 bases from V and 3 bases from J, with 18 bases between. The CDR3 DNA sequence: TGTGCCAGCAGACTAGATGCCGACAGGCTCAATCAGCCCCAGCATTTT. This codes for CASRLDADRLNQPQHF. The complete variable domain, with remaining parts taken from reference TRBV2 and TRBJ1-5, reads EPEVTQTPSHQVTQMGQEVILRCVPISNHLYFYWYRQILGQKVEFLVSFYNNEISEKSEIFDDQFSVERPDGSNFTLKIRSTKLEDSAMYFCASRLDADRLNQPQHFGDGTRLSIL.